Listed here are 31 T cell receptor beta chains from one sample, sequenced in a study of T cells in Graves' hyperthyroidism and ophthalmopathy. TCR beta CDR3 region amplification was performed from RNA transcripts. HTBI primers were used for first-round RT-PCR of the TCR CDR3. Using its own MiXCR run on the multiplex PCR reads, TCRdb lists one record per CDR3 protein. In the table there are fewer than 750,000 distinct CDR3 sequences, more than 45% of which are singletons. Sequencing was done on a sample of peripheral blood or thyroid tissue (not recorded which). Every receptor here comes from a woman under 30 with Graves' hyperthyroidism.

This clonotype has ten or more counts. This chain joins TRBV15 and TRBJ1-6; D ambiguous. The germline V gene has CDR1 LNHNV and CDR2 YYDKDF (reference sequence). V was trimmed by 0 bases and J by 0 bases, leaving 9 bases between them. This CDR3 spans 17 amino acids. CDR3 loop: CATSRDRGSSYNSPLHF. The CDR3 DNA reads as TGTGCCACCAGCAGAGATCGGGGAAGCTCCTATAATTCACCCCTCCACTTT. Variable domain in full (rest from reference TRBV15 and TRBJ1-6): DAMVIQNPRYQVTQFGKPVTLSCSQTLNHNVMYWYQQKSSQAPKLLFHYYDKDFNNEADTPDNFQSRRPNTSFCFLDIRSPGLGDTAMYLCATSRDRGSSYNSPLHFGNGTRLTVT.

This clonotype was observed a few times. The chain links TRBV25-1 to TRBJ2-3; the match to TRBD2 covers 12 bases. J was trimmed by 2 bases and V by 3 bases; bases with no gene match: 6. This CDR3 spans 17 amino acids. Germline CDR1 reads MGHDK; CDR2 reads SYGVNS. The CDR3 DNA reads as TGTGCCAGCAGTGAGCTTCGACTAGCGGGAGCCACAGATACGCAGTATTTT. Its protein is CASSELRLAGATDTQYF.

The chain recombines TRBV11-3 with TRBJ2-5; tentatively, D is TRBD2 (5 bases). The CDR3 is 15 residues long. The V and J ends lost 5 bases and 6 bases respectively, with 19 bases between them. Germline V gene data show CDR1 as SGHNT and CDR2 as YENEEA. The CDR3 is CASSQDLGDVKTQYF. The CDR3 DNA follows: TGTGCCAGCAGCCAAGATTTGGGAGATGTAAAGACCCAGTACTTC.

The chain joins TRBV27 to TRBJ2-2; 9 bases are shared with TRBD1. The germline CDR1 and CDR2 sequences are MNHEY and SMNVEV (reference sequence). The CDR3 runs 14 residues. The ends lost 4 bases at V and 6 bases at J; junction bases unmatched: 3. As DNA, the CDR3 is TGTGCCAGCAGTTCGGGACAGGGTCCCGGGGAGCTGTTTTTT. As protein: CASSSGQGPGELFF.

This clonotype showed up many times. The chain is built from TRBV10-2 and TRBJ2-2; no clear D. The CDR3 runs 14 residues. The V gene's germline CDR1 is WSHSY and CDR2 SAAADI. V was pared by 5 bases and J by 6 bases, with 13 bases between. The CDR3 coding sequence is TGCGCCAGCAGTCAATCATACTCGTCCGGGGAGCTGTTTTTT. It codes for CASSQSYSSGELFF.

The rearrangement links TRBV3-1 to TRBJ2-7, with a weak D call TRBD1 (6 bases). V was cut by 4 bases and J by 4 bases, with 14 bases left in between. The CDR3 length is 14 residues. Germline V gene sequence: CDR1 LGHDT, CDR2 YNNKEL (reference sequence). CDR3 in DNA: TGTGCCAGCAGCCGGGACATGGGGCTTTACGAGCAGTACTTC. Its protein product is CASSRDMGLYEQYF.

This clonotype was counted only a few times. J is TRBJ2-5 and V is TRBV27; 7 bases are a match to TRBD2. The CDR3 covers 12 residues. Germline CDR1 and CDR2: MNHEY and SMNVEV (reference sequence). J was trimmed by 7 bases and V by 6 bases; bases with no gene match: 5. The CDR3 here is CASRTREGTQYF. CDR3 nucleotides: TGTGCCAGCAGGACAAGGGAGGGGACCCAGTACTTC.

The V call is TRBV10-3, the J call TRBJ2-5; D gene uncertain. Germline V gives CDR1 ENHRY, CDR2 SYGVKD. V lost 5 bases and J 1 base, leaving 14 bases between the germline ends. The CDR3 consists of 15 residues. The CDR3 is CAISRDDLIQETQYF. The CDR3 nucleotides read TGTGCCATCAGTAGAGATGACCTGATCCAAGAGACCCAGTACTTC.

The rearrangement joins TRBV7-4 to TRBJ1-2, with 9 bases that match TRBD1. Germline V lookup: CDR1 SGHVT, CDR2 SQSDAQ. The CDR3 totals 13 residues. The V and J ends lost 7 bases and 8 bases, in that order; junction bases with no gene match: 8. CDR3 in DNA: TGTGCCAGCAAAAGACAGGGGGAAGTGGGCTACACCTTC. This codes for CASKRQGEVGYTF.

This clonotype was seen only a few times. V gene TRBV7-4 combines with J gene TRBJ2-6; possibly TRBD1 for D (5 bases). The CDR3 length is 17 residues. V was clipped by 1 base and J by 2 bases, with 12 bases between them. CDR1 and CDR2 (germline): SGHVT, SQSDAQ. The CDR3 DNA is TGTGCCAGCAGCTTAGGTCCAGGGTTCGCTGGGGCCAACGTCCTGACTTTC. It codes for CASSLGPGFAGANVLTF.

This clonotype is medium-sized within its sample. The chain has TRBV10-3 and TRBJ1-2; D is uncertain. This CDR3 is 18 amino acids long. CDR1 ENHRY and CDR2 SYGVKD come from the germline V gene. V dropped 0 bases and J dropped 0 bases, with 17 bases sitting between them. CDR3 loop: CAISESTMKGRSNYGYTF. As DNA, the CDR3 is TGTGCCATCAGTGAGTCTACCATGAAAGGCAGATCTAACTATGGCTACACCTTC.

This clonotype was counted only a few times. Lacking the conserved final phenylalanine or tryptophan, this CDR3 likely reflects a read error. Because the CDR3's place on the DNA is in doubt, the DNA is left out and the CDR3 is given as listed by TCRdb. The gene calls are TRBV24-1 and TRBJ2-2; the table's D gene call, TRBD1, was not cross checked with the DNA. Germline values: CDR1 KGHDR, CDR2 SFDVKD. Ends included, the CDR3 has 8 residues. The CDR3 region is CATSDSRT.

In its sample, this clonotype was seen many times. V usage is TRBV18 and J usage is TRBJ2-7; 8 bases are a match to TRBD1. Germline V gene lookup returns CDR1 KGHSH and CDR2 LQKENI. The ends lost 1 base at V and 6 bases at J; junction bases unmatched: 5. The length of the CDR3 is 14 residues. Here the CDR3 reads CASSPRTGPIEQYF. DNA for the CDR3: TGTGCCAGCTCACCACGGACAGGGCCCATCGAGCAGTACTTC.

The genes are TRBV20-1 and TRBJ2-1, with 9 bases lining up with TRBD1. V was pared by 3 bases and J by 7 bases, with 10 bases of the junction left unmatched. The CDR3 is made up of 15 amino acids. Germline V lookup: CDR1 DFQATT, CDR2 SNEGSKA (reference sequence). The CDR3 loop reads CSASRGTGFRNEQFF. CDR3 nucleotides: TGCAGTGCTAGCAGGGGGACAGGGTTTCGGAATGAGCAGTTCTTC.

This clonotype was seen repeatedly, ten times or more. The V gene is TRBV5-1, the J gene TRBJ2-5; 14 positions agree with TRBD2. V was clipped by 3 bases and J by 4 bases; unmatched bases: 5. Germline lookup yields CDR1 SGHRS and CDR2 YFSETQ. CDR3 length equals 16 residues. Here the CDR3 DNA reads TGCGCCAGCAGCTGGGGACTAGCGGGAGAGGGAGAGACCCAGTACTTC. Translation gives CASSWGLAGEGETQYF.

The chain carries TRBV20-1 and TRBJ2-3, with 7 positions matching TRBD2. The CDR3 totals 15 residues. Germline CDR1 DFQATT, CDR2 SNEGSKA (reference sequence). V was clipped by 1 base and J by 1 base; unmatched bases: 5. CDR3 in DNA: TGCAGTGCTAGAGCGGCGGGGAGGGGCACAGATACGCAGTATTTT. Amino acid sequence: CSARAAGRGTDTQYF.

The chain recombines TRBV20-1 with TRBJ1-1; 7 bases align to TRBD1. CDR3 length: 14 residues. V dropped 3 bases and J dropped 1; count of bases not matched to a gene: 5. From germline, CDR1 is DFQATT and CDR2 SNEGSKA (reference sequence). The CDR3 reads CSARARGRNTEAFF. CDR3 DNA: TGCAGTGCTAGGGCCAGGGGGAGGAACACTGAAGCTTTCTTT.

This clonotype was seen at least ten times. The chain couples TRBV12-3 or TRBV12-4 to TRBJ1-1; the match to TRBD1 covers 8 bases. There are 15 residues in the CDR3. Trimming removed 5 bases from V and 1 base from J; junction bases left unmatched: 6. In DNA, the CDR3 is TGTGCCAGCAGTATGCTACAGGGGGGGAACACTGAAGCTTTCTTT. It yields the protein CASSMLQGGNTEAFF.

The table lists this clonotype with many counts. This chain connects TRBV12-3 or TRBV12-4 to TRBJ1-3; D gene uncertain. There are 15 residues in the CDR3. V was clipped by 6 bases and J by 4 bases, with 16 bases between them. CDR3 residues: CASSNYQATGNTIYF. The CDR3 DNA reads TGTGCCAGCAGCAACTATCAGGCAACCGGAAACACCATATATTTT.

This clonotype has a count of ten or more. The V gene is TRBV14, the J gene TRBJ1-1; D remains unclear. This CDR3 spans 14 amino acids. Germline V CDR1 and CDR2: SGHDN, FVKESK. Trimming removed 1 base from V and 4 bases from J, with 10 bases in between. CDR3 DNA: TGTGCCAGCAGCCAAGTCGGTGTGGGCACTGAAGCTTTCTTT. Amino acid sequence: CASSQVGVGTEAFF.

This clonotype showed up many times. The V and J genes are TRBV2 and TRBJ2-7; TRBD2 might be the D (6 bases). Trimming took 6 bases from V and 7 from J, leaving 13 bases between them. CDR3 length equals 12 residues. Per germline, CDR1 SNHLY and CDR2 FYNNEI. CDR3 region: CASRTDAGEQYF. Here the CDR3 DNA reads TGTGCCAGCAGAACGGACGCGGGGGAGCAGTACTTC.

This clonotype came up many times. V is TRBV7-2 and J is TRBJ2-7; TRBD2 matches at 8 bases. With V trimmed by 1 base and J by 0 bases, 5 bases remained unmatched. This CDR3 spans 16 amino acids. Per germline, CDR1 SGHTA and CDR2 FQGNSA. The CDR3 nucleotides are TGTGCCAGCAGCTTAGGGGTAGCGGGAAGCTCCTACGAGCAGTACTTC. This sequence encodes CASSLGVAGSSYEQYF.

This clonotype came up many times. The chain employs TRBV10-3 and TRBJ2-7; 10 bases align to TRBD2. Germline lookup yields CDR1 ENHRY and CDR2 SYGVKD. With V trimmed by 7 bases and J by 7 bases, 7 bases remained unmatched. CDR3 length: 13 amino acids. CDR3 nucleotides: TGTGCCATCAAAGGGACTAGCGTTTTGGAGCAGTACTTC. Its translation: CAIKGTSVLEQYF.

The V and J genes are TRBV20-1 and TRBJ1-5; TRBD1 matches 8 bases. With 0 bases clipped from V and 4 bases from J, the junction kept 11 bases outside the gene matches. The CDR3 contains 17 residues. The germline V gene has CDR1 DFQATT and CDR2 SNEGSKA (reference sequence). Written as DNA, the CDR3 is TGCAGTGCTAGAGATCCTCGGCGGACAGGGTCAAATCAGCCCCAGCATTTT. Its protein is CSARDPRRTGSNQPQHF.

With regard to this clonotype: Without the conserved terminal phenylalanine or tryptophan, this CDR3 likely stems from a read error. The V call is TRBV19, the J call TRBJ2-6; the D is unclear. CDR1 is LNHDA and CDR2 is SQIVND in the germline V gene (reference sequence). Trimming took off 5 bases at V and 4 bases at J, with 18 bases between the two ends. The CDR3 totals 17 residues. Here the CDR3 reads CASSATPGSPGANVLTL. CDR3 DNA sequence: TGTGCCAGTAGTGCAACCCCTGGATCTCCCGGGGCCAACGTCCTGACTCTC.

The J gene is TRBJ1-5, the V gene TRBV12-3 or TRBV12-4; 8 positions match TRBD1. The V segment lost 5 bases and the J segment 9 bases; nucleotides outside the gene matches: 6. The CDR3 has 13 residues. The CDR3 DNA sequence: TGTGCCAGCAGTCGGACAGGGTATCGGCCCCAGCATTTT. Amino acids: CASSRTGYRPQHF.

The rearrangement joins TRBV20-1 to TRBJ2-4, with 8 bases fitting TRBD1. The V and J ends lost 5 bases and 8 bases, in that order; junction bases with no gene match: 2. The length of the CDR3 is 11 residues. Germline V gene lookup returns CDR1 DFQATT and CDR2 SNEGSKA (reference sequence). The CDR3 DNA is TGCAGTGCTCCCAGGGGGCACATTCAGTACTTC. Translation gives CSAPRGHIQYF.

On this clonotype itself: Given a much more abundant clone one base away, this may be a read error. CDR3 residues: CSATGLAAAYEQYF. The CDR3, as DNA: TGCAGTGCTACCGGACTAGCGGCCGCCTACGAGCAGTACTTC. The J gene is TRBJ2-7, the V gene TRBV20-1; 10 nucleotides match TRBD2. Germline trimming cut 4 bases from V and 2 bases from J; bases unmatched to any gene: 5. The CDR3 length is 14 residues. Germline V gives CDR1 DFQATT, CDR2 SNEGSKA (reference sequence).

Here the CDR3 reads CASSVVVGREGYEQYF. The CDR3 DNA sequence: TGTGCCAGCAGCGTTGTCGTCGGGCGGGAGGGGTACGAGCAGTACTTC. The chain links TRBV9 to TRBJ2-7, with 9 bases fitting TRBD2. Germline V gives CDR1 SGDLS, CDR2 YYNGEE. The CDR3 totals 16 residues. V gave up 2 bases and J gave up 4 bases; unmatched junction bases: 10.

In this sample, this clonotype turned up a few times. V and J are TRBV20-1 and TRBJ1-1, with TRBD1 matching 9 bases. V gave up 8 bases and J gave up 0 bases; unmatched junction bases: 4. The CDR3 covers 13 residues. The germline V gene encodes CDR1 DFQATT and CDR2 SNEGSKA (reference sequence). The CDR3 sequence: CSLDRGMNTEAFF. CDR3 DNA: TGCAGTTTGGACAGGGGAATGAACACTGAAGCTTTCTTT.

Concerning this clonotype: The germline gene is not matched at one end of the junction; a read error may be the cause. This chain links TRBV10-3 with TRBJ1-3; possibly TRBD1 for D (6 bases). The CDR3 length is 14 residues. The germline V gene encodes CDR1 ENHRY and CDR2 SYGVKD. The CDR3 bases are TGTGCCATCTCCGGACAGAACTCTGGAAACACCATATACTTT. This translates into CAISGQNSGNTIYF.